This section outlines one T cell receptor (beta chain) sequence together with its context. The antigen remains unidentified. This record belongs to a study of OX40 agonist ivuxolimab in advanced cancers. At the level of the study: Patients were treated with ivuxolimab, an agonistic anti-OX40 (CD134) antibody.

Trimming removed 4 bases from V and 6 bases from J; junction bases left unmatched: 8. There are 15 residues in the CDR3. CDR1 and CDR2 (germline): MNHNY, SVGAGI (reference sequence). Patients were excluded for autoimmune disease history or systemic immunosuppression. Regarding the study as a whole: CD8+ T cells were the subset that, on average, had more expanded clones than CD4+. Relatively little clonal expansion, among the lowest observed, appeared in partial responders at 0.1-3.0 mg/kg.

Repertoires were generated with immunoSEQ multiplex PCR, while TCRdb's copy carries only in-frame clones and drops some. The sample consists of more than 70,000 clones, roughly four fifths of them appearing once. Specimen: CD4+ or CD8+ T cells sorted from blood, collected in a trial of the OX40 agonist ivuxolimab. The V call is TRBV6-6, the J call TRBJ2-7; TRBD2 matches at 11 bases. The source of this sequence is an adult with an advanced solid tumor such as melanoma, head and neck, liver or kidney cancer. The DNA for the CDR3 is TGTGCCAGCAGTTTGTCTAGCGGGGGGCTCGGCGAGCAGTACTTC. This translates into CASSLSSGGLGEQYF.